The rows below give T cell receptor beta chains drawn from one sample of a study of blood T cell repertoires in COVID-19. Profiled with immunoSEQ multiplex PCR; TCRdb holds only in-frame clones, not every one. The sample has approximately 440,000 clones; about nine tenths are singletons. Sequencing was done on a sample of PBMCs or T cells enriched from blood (not recorded which). These receptors came from a man younger than 30 who had recovered from COVID-19. The CDR3 runs from the conserved cysteine through the conserved F or W. The D gene is left open where the match is weak. Clone size appears in some rows only: once, few, many, or a class for an expanded clone.

D gene,J gene,V gene,clone size,CDR3 protein,CDR3 DNA
TRBD2,TRBJ2-3,TRBV18,once,CASSPSSGTTTDTQYF,TGTGCCAGCTCACCATCTAGCGGGACGACTACAGATACGCAGTATTTT
.,TRBJ1-2,TRBV6-1,once,CASSEVFHLLGYTF,TGTGCCAGCAGTGAGGTGTTCCACCTATTAGGCTACACCTTC
TRBD1,TRBJ2-1,TRBV9,.,CASSPWRQGSDEQFF,TGTGCCAGCAGCCCTTGGAGACAGGGGAGCGATGAGCAGTTCTTC
.,TRBJ1-2,TRBV29-1,.,CSANLDGYTF,TGCAGCGCTAATTTAGATGGCTACACCTTC
.,TRBJ1-1,TRBV5-4,once,CASSLGQMNTEAFF,TGTGCCAGCAGCTTGGGCCAGATGAACACTGAAGCTTTCTTT
TRBD2,TRBJ2-1,TRBV11-2,.,CASSPGTSGARSYNEQFF,TGTGCCAGCAGCCCAGGGACTAGCGGGGCTCGCTCCTACAATGAGCAGTTCTTC
.,TRBJ1-6,TRBV24-1,.,CATAPGGNNSPLHF,TGTGCCACCGCCCCGGGGGGCAACAATTCACCCCTCCACTTT
TRBD1,TRBJ1-5,TRBV4-1,.,CASSHQDRSNQPQHF,TGCGCCAGCAGCCACCAGGACAGGAGCAATCAGCCCCAGCATTTT
TRBD2,TRBJ2-5,TRBV5-1,once,CASSLGLASQETQYF,TGCGCCAGCAGCTTGGGACTAGCTTCCCAAGAGACCCAGTACTTC
.,TRBJ1-2,TRBV9,.,CASSADEQGRSYGYTF,TGTGCCAGCAGCGCAGACGAACAGGGCCGCTCTTATGGCTACACCTTC
TRBD2,TRBJ2-1,TRBV28,.,CASSFEGRGSGRAPNYNEQFF,TGTGCCAGCAGTTTTGAGGGTCGGGGGAGCGGGAGGGCCCCGAATTACAATGAGCAGTTCTTC
.,TRBJ1-1,TRBV6-5,.,CASTRRVTGNTEAFF,TGTGCCAGCACCCGACGGGTTACAGGGAACACTGAAGCTTTCTTT
.,TRBJ1-1,TRBV6-5,.,CASSVTGTGTEAFF,TGTGCCAGCAGCGTAACTGGTACGGGCACTGAAGCTTTCTTT
.,TRBJ1-2,TRBV12-3/TRBV12-4,.,CASSRWTFGYTF,TGTGCCAGCAGCCGATGGACATTTGGCTACACCTTC
.,TRBJ1-3,TRBV2,few,CASSGGSSGNTIYF,TGTGCCAGCAGTGGAGGCTCCTCTGGAAACACCATATATTTT
.,TRBJ1-4,TRBV30,.,CAWGQSPTNEKLFF,TGTGCCTGGGGACAGTCTCCAACTAATGAAAAACTGTTTTTT
.,TRBJ1-2,TRBV5-8,.,CASSLIGGPYGYTF,TGTGCCAGCAGCTTGATAGGGGGACCCTATGGCTACACCTTC
TRBD1,TRBJ1-1,TRBV27,.,CASSSRDRRNTEAFF,TGTGCCAGCAGTTCCCGGGACAGGCGGAACACTGAAGCTTTCTTT
.,TRBJ2-2,TRBV27,.,CASSAGLETAGELFF,TGTGCCAGCAGTGCAGGACTTGAGACGGCCGGGGAGCTGTTTTTT
.,TRBJ1-2,TRBV6-5,once,CASTLGSVYNYGYTF,TGTGCCAGCACCCTAGGTTCGGTTTATAACTATGGCTACACCTTC
.,TRBJ1-5,TRBV19,.,CASSPGRNNQPQHF,TGTGCCAGTAGTCCCGGGAGGAACAATCAGCCCCAGCATTTT
TRBD1,TRBJ2-1,TRBV29-1,.,CSVEWDRDNEQFF,TGCAGCGTTGAATGGGACAGAGACAATGAGCAGTTCTTC
.,TRBJ1-6,TRBV2,.,CASSETLGRALHF,TGTGCCAGCAGTGAAACTTTAGGGCGGGCCCTCCACTTT
TRBD1,TRBJ2-2,TRBV5-4,.,CASSRGQELTGELFF,TGTGCCAGCAGCCGCGGACAGGAACTTACCGGGGAGCTGTTTTTT
.,TRBJ2-7,TRBV10-1,.,CASSEAGKGEQYF,TGCGCCAGCAGTGAGGCAGGGAAAGGCGAGCAGTACTTC
.,TRBJ1-2,TRBV5-4,.,CASRSEARYTF,TGTGCCAGCAGATCAGAGGCCCGCTACACCTTC
TRBD1,TRBJ1-2,TRBV28,once,CASSFRDRGGYTF,TGTGCCAGCAGTTTCCGGGACAGGGGTGGCTACACCTTC
.,TRBJ1-2,TRBV28,few,CASSSTGAANYGYTF,TGTGCCAGCAGTTCTACGGGAGCCGCTAACTATGGCTACACCTTC
.,TRBJ1-6,TRBV2,.,CAGQSGQPLHF,TGTGCCGGCCAAAGCGGGCAACCCCTCCACTTT
.,TRBJ1-5,TRBV19,.,CASSSTPRQTQHF,TGTGCCAGTAGTTCCACCCCCCGACAGACCCAGCATTTT
.,TRBJ1-4,TRBV19,.,CASSIDGNRALFF,TGTGCCAGTAGTATAGATGGGAACAGGGCGCTGTTTTTT
.,TRBJ1-3,TRBV9,.,CASSVTGTSSGNTIYF,TGTGCCAGCAGCGTCACAGGGACGTCCTCTGGAAACACCATATATTTT
.,TRBJ1-6,TRBV12-3/TRBV12-4,.,CASSRQSPPLHF,TGTGCCAGCAGTCGACAGAGTCCACCCCTCCACTTT
.,TRBJ2-1,TRBV10-1,.,CASSDEGLGANEQFF,TGCGCCAGCAGTGACGAGGGGCTGGGGGCCAATGAGCAGTTCTTC
TRBD2,TRBJ2-7,TRBV29-1,.,CSVELAGCYEQYF,TGCAGCGTTGAACTAGCGGGATGCTACGAGCAGTACTTC
TRBD1,TRBJ1-1,TRBV28,few,CASSGTGGIGNTEAFF,TGTGCCAGCAGTGGGACAGGGGGCATCGGGAACACTGAAGCTTTCTTT
TRBD2,TRBJ2-7,TRBV28,.,CASSYRDYQQYF,TGTGCCAGCAGTTACCGGGACTATCAGCAGTACTTC
TRBD1,TRBJ1-1,TRBV6-5,.,CASSYRDSDTEAFF,TGTGCCAGCAGCTACAGGGACAGCGACACTGAAGCTTTCTTT
TRBD1,TRBJ2-7,TRBV6-5,.,CASLDQQGDRYEQYF,TGTGCCAGCCTCGACCAACAGGGGGACCGCTACGAGCAGTACTTC
.,TRBJ2-3,TRBV6-5,once,CASTLGDTQYF,TGTGCCAGCACCCTAGGAGATACGCAGTATTTT
TRBD1,TRBJ1-1,TRBV3-1/TRBV3-2,.,CASSHGRGLGEAFF,TGTGCCAGCAGCCATGGCAGGGGGCTGGGTGAAGCTTTCTTT
.,TRBJ1-2,TRBV20-1,.,CSATGFFGYTF,TGCAGTGCTACAGGGTTTTTTGGCTACACCTTC
.,TRBJ2-7,TRBV14,few,CASSPLLTDISYEQYF,TGTGCCAGCAGCCCCCTATTGACAGATATCTCCTACGAGCAGTACTTC
.,TRBJ1-5,TRBV27,few,CASSLSRGSNQPQHF,TGTGCCAGCAGTTTGTCCAGGGGTAGCAATCAGCCCCAGCATTTT
.,TRBJ2-2,TRBV15,.,CATSSLQATNTGELFF,TGTGCCACCAGCAGTCTACAGGCTACGAACACCGGGGAGCTGTTTTTT
.,TRBJ2-5,TRBV5-1,.,CASSLGGGNVETQYF,TGCGCCAGCAGCTTGGGTGGAGGTAACGTGGAGACCCAGTACTTC